The clone carrying this TCR beta chain was detected only a few times. Antigen unknown. This record comes from a study of beta chain features in type 1 diabetes. General study points: All four CD4+ subsets from Type 1 diabetes patients carried moderately but significantly shorter TCRB CDR3s. Naive, central memory and Treg TCRB repertoires seemed to resemble each other more closely in patients than they did in healthy donors.

Each population that was sorted was more than 95% pure. V lost 6 bases, J lost 0 bases, and 9 bases lay in between. The CDR3 is 15 residues long. CDR1 and CDR2 from the germline V gene are MNHEY and SVGAGI. Expressed TCRB transcripts were sequenced because the entire RNA isolate underwent reverse transcription. Only in-frame clones appear in the TCRdb table, and some are missing; sequencing was by immunoSEQ multiplex PCR. The sample lists about 360,000 clones, around an eighth occurring once. The sample taken for sequencing was naive CD4+ T cells from blood. The receptor was derived from a woman between 18 and 30 years old with type 1 diabetes. The chain links TRBV6-5 to TRBJ2-6; D gene uncertain. CDR3 region: CASRAGFSGANVLTF. In nucleotides, the CDR3 is TGTGCCAGCAGGGCAGGATTCTCTGGGGCCAACGTCCTGACTTTC.